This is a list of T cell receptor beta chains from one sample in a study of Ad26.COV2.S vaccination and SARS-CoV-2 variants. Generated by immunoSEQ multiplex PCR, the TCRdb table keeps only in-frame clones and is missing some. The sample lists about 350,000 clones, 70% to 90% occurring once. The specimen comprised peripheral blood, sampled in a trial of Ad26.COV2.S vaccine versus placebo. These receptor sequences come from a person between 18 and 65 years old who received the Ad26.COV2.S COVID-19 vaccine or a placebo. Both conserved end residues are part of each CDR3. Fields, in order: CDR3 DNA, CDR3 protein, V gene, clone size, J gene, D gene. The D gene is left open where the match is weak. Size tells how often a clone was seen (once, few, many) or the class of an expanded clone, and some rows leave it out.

TGTGCCAGCAGCTCTAGATACAATGAGCAGTTCTTC	CASSSRYNEQFF	TRBV7-2	.	TRBJ2-1	.
TGTGCCAGCAGGTCTCCACGGACAGGGGATGAAAAACTGTTTTTT	CASRSPRTGDEKLFF	TRBV6-5	.	TRBJ1-4	TRBD1
TGTGCCAGCAGCTTTCGGACGGAGACCTACGAGCAGTACTTC	CASSFRTETYEQYF	TRBV7-8	.	TRBJ2-7	.
TGTGCCAGCAGTGGGTCCGGGACAGGCTATGGCTACACCTTC	CASSGSGTGYGYTF	TRBV2	.	TRBJ1-2	TRBD1
TGTGCCAGCAGCCGAGGGGGTAGTACTGAAGCTTTCTTT	CASSRGGSTEAFF	TRBV28	.	TRBJ1-1	.
TGTGCCAGCAGCTTAGTGGGAGAGACCCAGTACTTC	CASSLVGETQYF	TRBV11-2	.	TRBJ2-5	.
TGTGCCAGCAGCTTAGAGCTAGCGGGATTACCCTACGAGCAGTACTTC	CASSLELAGLPYEQYF	TRBV7-6	.	TRBJ2-7	TRBD2
TGTGCCATCAGTGAACTAGCGGGACCATTCTACGAGCAGTACTTC	CAISELAGPFYEQYF	TRBV10-3	few	TRBJ2-7	TRBD2
TGTGCCAGCTTAACAGGGGGCCAGCGGGAGTACAATGAGCAGTTCTTC	CASLTGGQREYNEQFF	TRBV18	.	TRBJ2-1	.
TGCGCCAGCGCAGACGCCAACTCTGGAAACACCATATATTTT	CASADANSGNTIYF	TRBV4-1	.	TRBJ1-3	.
TGCGCCAGCAGCCTCCGGGACAGGGAAATGTACGAGCAGTACTTC	CASSLRDREMYEQYF	TRBV4-1	.	TRBJ2-7	TRBD1
TGTGCCAGCAGTGTTGTGGGGGGAGTAGCTGGGGCCAACGTCCTGACTTTC	CASSVVGGVAGANVLTF	TRBV2	.	TRBJ2-6	.
TGTGCCAGCAGCTTAGATAGTAGGACAGGGTCCGGGGAGACCCAGTACTTC	CASSLDSRTGSGETQYF	TRBV11-2	.	TRBJ2-5	TRBD1
TGTGCCAGCAGCTTAATGGGGAGCTCCTACAATGAGCAGTTCTTC	CASSLMGSSYNEQFF	TRBV11-2	once	TRBJ2-1	.
TGTGCCAGCAGCCAAACGGACACTTCGAACACCGGGGAGCTGTTTTTT	CASSQTDTSNTGELFF	TRBV3-1/TRBV3-2	few	TRBJ2-2	.
TGTGCCAGCAGTTTACTCCATGAGCAGTTCTTC	CASSLLHEQFF	TRBV28	once	TRBJ2-1	.
TGTGCCAGCATGCCGACGCCCAACTATGGCTACACCTTC	CASMPTPNYGYTF	TRBV28	.	TRBJ1-2	.
TGTGCCAGCAGCACCCATGGGCGGGGGCGCGCCACCGGGGAGCTGTTTTTT	CASSTHGRGRATGELFF	TRBV7-9	.	TRBJ2-2	.
TGTGCCAGCAGCCAAGAATATAAGGGGGGAGAGACCCAGTACTTC	CASSQEYKGGETQYF	TRBV14	.	TRBJ2-5	.
TGTGCCAGCAGTTTGAGTGTAAGCTACGAGCAGTACTTC	CASSLSVSYEQYF	TRBV27	few	TRBJ2-7	.
TGTGCCACCAGCAACCCGGGACTACTCTCTGGAAACACCATATATTTT	CATSNPGLLSGNTIYF	TRBV15	.	TRBJ1-3	.
TGTGCCAGCAGCCGGCGGACAGGAGGAAACACCATATATTTT	CASSRRTGGNTIYF	TRBV7-2	.	TRBJ1-3	TRBD1
TGTGCCAGCAGATCGAGTTACACAGATACGCAGTATTTT	CASRSSYTDTQYF	TRBV7-2	.	TRBJ2-3	.
TGTGCCTGGAGCCCCGGACAGTTTAGCAATCAGCCCCAGCATTTT	CAWSPGQFSNQPQHF	TRBV30	.	TRBJ1-5	.
TGTGCCAGCAGCACTCCCCTTACAAATGAGCAGTTCTTC	CASSTPLTNEQFF	TRBV5-6	.	TRBJ2-1	.
TGTGCCAGCAGCTTGCCGGGCCGGGGCCTGGAGACCCAGTACTTC	CASSLPGRGLETQYF	TRBV5-4	.	TRBJ2-5	.
TGTGCCAGCAGAGGGGGGACACACTACGAGCAGTACTTC	CASRGGTHYEQYF	TRBV27	.	TRBJ2-7	.
TGTGCCTGGAGTAGACAGGGACCTAACTATGGCTACACCTTC	CAWSRQGPNYGYTF	TRBV30	.	TRBJ1-2	TRBD1
TGTGCCAGCAGCCCCAAGCAGCGGGGGGGCCGTGAAGATACGCAGTATTTT	CASSPKQRGGREDTQYF	TRBV3-1/TRBV3-2	.	TRBJ2-3	TRBD2
TGTGCCTGGACCCCCGTAGCGGGAGACTACAATGAGCAGTTCTTC	CAWTPVAGDYNEQFF	TRBV30	.	TRBJ2-1	TRBD2
TGTGCCAGCAGTGATGAAGCGGGGCCCTACGAGCAGTACTTC	CASSDEAGPYEQYF	TRBV2	.	TRBJ2-7	TRBD2
TGTGCCAGCTCACCGCTAAGGGACAGCCAAGAGACCCAGTACTTC	CASSPLRDSQETQYF	TRBV18	.	TRBJ2-5	TRBD1
TGTGCCAGCAAGAGGTGGAGGGAGTGGGTAGATACGCAGTATTTT	CASKRWREWVDTQYF	TRBV2	.	TRBJ2-3	.
TGTGCCTGGAGTGAAAACCGGGACATACGATCGTCCGGCTACACCTTC	CAWSENRDIRSSGYTF	TRBV30	.	TRBJ1-2	.
TGTGCCAGCAGCTGGACCTCGGGACAGGGGGCTGAAGCTTTCTTT	CASSWTSGQGAEAFF	TRBV7-9	once	TRBJ1-1	TRBD1